This T cell receptor (beta chain) was sequenced during a study of T cells in Graves' hyperthyroidism and ophthalmopathy. Amplified TCR beta CDR3 regions derived from RNA transcripts. The HTBI primer set was used in a first-round RT-PCR of the TCR CDR3. One entry per CDR3 protein results from TCRdb running MiXCR on the multiplex PCR reads. The data show roughly 290,000 distinct CDR3 sequences, with roughly 15% seen just once and less than 8% held by the top ten. From germline, CDR1 is SGHTA and CDR2 FQGNSA. The ends lost 8 bases at V and 4 bases at J; junction bases unmatched: 8. This CDR3 comprises 14 residues. In this sample, this clonotype turned up many times. Its antigen is unknown. General observations from the study: Model output signaled ophthalmopathy a median roughly 6 months ahead of onset. Most thyroid-expanded clonotypes above 0.001 were also found in blood.

The sequenced material came from blood. The rearrangement joins TRBV7-2 to TRBJ2-5, with 9 bases fitting TRBD2. The receptor comes from a woman aged 35 to 49 with Graves' hyperthyroidism. Here the CDR3 reads CASGGSGSGETQYF. CDR3 bases: TGTGCCAGCGGAGGTAGCGGGAGTGGAGAGACCCAGTACTTC.